Presented here are 32 T cell receptor beta chains from one specimen sequenced in a study of identifying expanded T cells in peripheral blood. Data came from immunoSEQ multiplex PCR; TCRdb stores just in-frame clones and leaves some out. Found here are fewer than 60,000 clones, approximately 82% of them singletons; the top ten hold 14%. Material: blood. The receptor source for this set is a person aged 18 to 70 in good health.

This clone has a handful of counts. The chain has TRBV11-2 and TRBJ1-2; D ambiguous. Germline assignment: CDR1 SGHAT and CDR2 FQNNGV. Trimming took off 1 base at V and 2 bases at J, with 2 bases between the two ends. The CDR3 sequence is 12 residues long. Written as DNA, the CDR3 is TGTGCCAGCAGCTTAGGAAACTATGGCTACACCTTC. Its protein product is CASSLGNYGYTF.

V is TRBV6-5 and J is TRBJ2-7, with a weak D call TRBD2 (6 bases). With 4 bases removed from V and 7 bases from J, the gap between germline ends came to 11 bases. This CDR3 has 12 residues. The germline V gene has CDR1 MNHEY and CDR2 SVGAGI. The CDR3 coding sequence is TGTGCCAGCAGTTGGGGGGTGGGGGAGCAGTACGTC. This gives the protein CASSWGVGEQYV.

This chain's CDR3 is CASTGQTQMNTEAFF. The CDR3 DNA reads TGCGCCAGCACCGGCCAGACCCAGATGAACACTGAAGCTTTCTTT. The chain uses TRBV5-1 and TRBJ1-1; D unclear. Germline V gene sequence: CDR1 SGHRS, CDR2 YFSETQ. Deletions cut 6 bases from V and 0 bases from J, with 15 bases between. The length of the CDR3 is 15 residues.

The chain carries TRBV5-1 and TRBJ1-1, with D possibly TRBD1 on 5 matching bases. Looked up from germline, CDR1 is SGHRS and CDR2 is YFSETQ. The CDR3 sequence is 15 residues long. The V and J ends lost 0 bases and 3 bases respectively, with 12 bases between them. CDR3 protein: CASSLAPREDTEAFF. CDR3 coding DNA: TGCGCCAGCAGCTTGGCCCCCAGGGAGGACACTGAAGCTTTCTTT.

This rearrangement joins TRBV11-3 to TRBJ2-5; no firm D call. The J call may be mistaken, given a closer DNA end match to TRBJ2-7. The CDR3 spans 14 residues. CDR1 and CDR2 (germline): SGHNT, YENEEA. Here the CDR3 DNA reads TGTGCCAGCAGCTCAAGCAGCATAACCTACGAGCAGTACTTC. Translating gives CASSSSSITYEQYF.

The chain has TRBV6-1 and TRBJ2-7; D is unresolved. V was cut by 1 base and J by 4 bases, with 5 bases left in between. The CDR3 runs to 12 residues. Per the germline V gene, CDR1 is MNHNS and CDR2 is SASEGT. DNA of the CDR3: TGTGCCAGCAGTGAAGGTCTATACGAGCAGTACTTC. It is translated as CASSEGLYEQYF.

This clone was seen a handful of times. Distinct nucleotide sequences in the sample also encode this CDR3. The chain employs TRBV6-1 and TRBJ1-2, with D unclear. Germline CDR1 MNHNS, CDR2 SASEGT. With 8 bases removed from V and 0 bases from J, the gap between germline ends came to 4 bases. The CDR3 extends over 11 amino acids. CDR3 nucleotide sequence: TGTGCCAGCTCTACTAACTATGGCTACACCTTC. Its translation: CASSTNYGYTF.

Written as DNA, the CDR3 is TGTGCCAGCAGCTTGGCACCGGACCAAGAGACCCAGTACTTC. This gives the protein CASSLAPDQETQYF. The rearrangement joins TRBV5-5 to TRBJ2-5; no clear D. The germline V gene encodes CDR1 SGHKS and CDR2 YYEKEE (reference sequence). The CDR3 sequence is 14 residues long. V was clipped by 0 bases and J by 0 bases, with 6 bases between them.

The chain carries TRBV19 and TRBJ2-5; D could derive from TRBD1 or TRBD2 (6 bases each). The length of the CDR3 is 15 residues. V was cut by 5 bases and J by 4 bases, with 17 bases left in between. The V gene's germline CDR1 is LNHDA and CDR2 SQIVND (reference sequence). The CDR3 DNA follows: TGTGCCAGTAGTCTCGAACTCAGGGGAGGAGAGACCCAGTACTTC. This gives the protein CASSLELRGGETQYF.

V usage is TRBV9 and J usage is TRBJ1-1, with D possibly TRBD1 on 6 matching bases. CDR3 length: 13 residues. Germline CDR1 and CDR2: SGDLS and YYNGEE. Trimming removed 3 bases at V and 5 bases at J, with 11 bases between. The CDR3 protein is CASSALGGTEAFF. CDR3 in DNA: TGTGCCAGCAGCGCGTTAGGGGGGACTGAAGCTTTCTTT.

V usage is TRBV29-1 and J usage is TRBJ2-7, with D tentatively TRBD1 (6 bases). Trimming shortened V by 7 bases and J by 5 bases, and 15 bases separated the two germline ends. The CDR3 runs to 12 residues. Germline V lookup: CDR1 SQVTM, CDR2 ANQGSEA. The CDR3 sequence: CSGRKGDHEQYF. CDR3 sequence (DNA): TGCAGCGGGCGCAAGGGGGACCACGAGCAGTACTTC.

The chain links TRBV7-9 to TRBJ1-1; D ambiguous. Trimming stripped 2 bases from V and 7 bases from J, with 5 bases between. CDR3 size: 11 residues. CDR1 is SEHNR, CDR2 FQNEAQ, per germline (reference sequence). CDR3 protein: CASSLLHEAFF. The CDR3 region has the DNA TGTGCCAGCAGCTTACTGCATGAAGCTTTCTTT.

Only a few counts were recorded for this clone. The genes are TRBV10-3 and TRBJ2-3; TRBD2 agrees at 10 bases. This CDR3 has 15 amino acids. The ends lost 4 bases at V and 2 bases at J; junction bases unmatched: 3. CDR1 and CDR2 from the germline V gene are ENHRY and SYGVKD. The CDR3 DNA follows: TGTGCCATCAGTGTTCTAGCGGGGGCCACAGATACGCAGTATTTT. Residues: CAISVLAGATDTQYF.

The chain carries TRBV5-4 and TRBJ2-5; 8 nucleotides agree with TRBD1. The J segment lost 1 base and the V segment lost 4 bases, leaving 6 bases of the junction unmatched. The germline V gene encodes CDR1 SGHNT and CDR2 YYREEE (reference sequence). The CDR3 consists of 15 residues. Here the CDR3 DNA reads TGTGCCAGCAGCACTACAGGGGGTCTCCAAGAGACCCAGTACTTC. Translated, it gives CASSTTGGLQETQYF.

The genes are TRBV5-1 and TRBJ1-1; D possibly corresponds to TRBD1 (6 bases). V gave up 3 bases and J gave up 3 bases, with 15 bases separating them. Germline V gene lookup returns CDR1 SGHRS and CDR2 YFSETQ. There are 15 residues in the CDR3. CDR3 amino acids: CASSWRGAGDTEAFF. CDR3 nucleotides: TGCGCCAGCAGCTGGAGAGGGGCAGGGGACACTGAAGCTTTCTTT.

J is TRBJ1-2 and V is TRBV11-2; D is ambiguous. CDR1 and CDR2 (germline): SGHAT, FQNNGV. Trimming stripped 2 bases from V and 1 base from J, with 11 bases between. The CDR3 runs to 15 residues. CDR3 coding DNA: TGTGCCAGCAGCTTAAATTTCGTCCGTAACTATGGCTACACCTTC. Its translation is CASSLNFVRNYGYTF.

In nucleotides, the CDR3 is TGCGCCAGCAGCCTTCTAGCGGGAGTGAATGAGCAGTTCTTC. This encodes CASSLLAGVNEQFF. This chain connects TRBV5-1 to TRBJ2-1, with 10 bases identical to TRBD2. CDR1 is SGHRS, CDR2 YFSETQ, per germline. V was pared by 4 bases and J by 7 bases, with 5 bases of the junction left unmatched. This CDR3 region has 14 residues.

The V gene is TRBV5-6, the J gene TRBJ1-5; D unresolved. V was cut by 1 base and J by 2 bases, with 13 bases left in between. The CDR3 sequence is 16 residues long. Germline CDR1 reads SGHDT; CDR2 reads YYEEEE. The DNA for the CDR3 is TGTGCCAGCAGCTTGTATGTTACCCGTGGCAATCAGCCCCAGCATTTT. Encoded protein: CASSLYVTRGNQPQHF. The full variable domain, rest sourced from reference TRBV5-6 and TRBJ1-5, is DAGVTQSPTHLIKTRGQQVTLRCSPKSGHDTVSWYQQALGQGPQFIFQYYEEEERQRGNFPDRFSGHQFPNYSSELNVNALLLGDSALYLCASSLYVTRGNQPQHFGDGTRLSIL.

The chain couples TRBV19 to TRBJ2-2; 8 bases align to TRBD1. Looked up from germline, CDR1 is LNHDA and CDR2 is SQIVND (reference sequence). This CDR3 comprises 14 residues. V was pared by 10 bases and J by 3 bases, with 7 bases of the junction left unmatched. The CDR3 sequence is CATKGQVYTGELFF. CDR3 bases: TGTGCCACTAAGGGACAGGTTTACACCGGGGAGCTGTTTTTT.

The chain has TRBV6-1 and TRBJ1-3; TRBD1 aligns across 7 bases. The CDR3 runs to 15 residues. The germline V gene has CDR1 MNHNS and CDR2 SASEGT. Trimming removed 4 bases from V and 0 bases from J; junction bases left unmatched: 3. CDR3 in amino acids: CASSGGQFSGNTIYF. CDR3 in DNA: TGTGCCAGCAGTGGGGGACAGTTCTCTGGAAACACCATATATTTT.

V is TRBV6-5 and J is TRBJ2-7; D is possibly TRBD2 (6 bases). The V end was cut by 1 base, the J end by 5 bases, with 9 bases between. The CDR3 sequence is 13 residues long. Germline V gene data show CDR1 as MNHEY and CDR2 as SVGAGI. CDR3 bases: TGTGCCAGCAGTTACTGGGAGGCGGACGAGCAGTACTTC. Its protein is CASSYWEADEQYF.

The J gene is TRBJ2-3, the V gene TRBV28, with 7 bases aligning to TRBD2. The V and J ends lost 5 bases and 2 bases, in that order; junction bases with no gene match: 13. Germline V CDR1 and CDR2: MDHEN, SYDVKM. This CDR3 spans 17 amino acids. CDR3 amino acids: CASSGIWTSRHTDTQYF. CDR3 DNA: TGTGCCAGCAGTGGAATTTGGACTAGTAGACACACAGATACGCAGTATTTT. Based on the CDR3 plus reference TRBV28 and TRBJ2-3, the full variable domain is DVKVTQSSRYLVKRTGEKVFLECVQDMDHENMFWYRQDPGLGLRLIYFSYDVKMKEKGDIPEGYSVSREKKERFSLILESASTNQTSMYLCASSGIWTSRHTDTQYFGPGTRLTVL.

The rearrangement joins TRBV6-6 to TRBJ1-2; TRBD1 matches 7 bases. Germline CDR1 MNHNY, CDR2 SVGAGI (reference sequence). Trimming removed 5 bases from V and 4 bases from J; junction bases left unmatched: 13. The CDR3 totals 16 residues. The CDR3 sequence is CASSRYRDSARYGYTF. The CDR3 coding sequence is TGTGCCAGCAGTCGTTACCGGGACAGCGCGCGCTATGGCTACACCTTC.

The chain uses TRBV14 and TRBJ2-3, with D unresolved. V gave up 4 bases and J gave up 4 bases, with 12 bases separating them. The CDR3 has 14 residues. The germline CDR1 and CDR2 sequences are SGHDN and FVKESK. The CDR3 nucleotides read TGTGCCAGCAGCCTAAGAAATGGTCCAGATACGCAGTATTTT. The encoded protein is CASSLRNGPDTQYF.

J is TRBJ2-2 and V is TRBV6-4, with TRBD1 matching 9 bases. The CDR3 sequence is 15 residues long. The germline V gene has CDR1 MRHNA and CDR2 SNTAGT. The trim removed 4 bases at V and 5 bases at J, leaving 5 bases unmatched. In DNA, the CDR3 is TGTGCCAGCAGTGCGGGGACAGGGAATACCGGGGAGCTGTTTTTT. Translation gives CASSAGTGNTGELFF.

The J gene is TRBJ2-7, the V gene TRBV7-2, with TRBD1 matching over 9 bases. The CDR3 has 15 amino acids. J lost 2 bases, V lost 4 bases, and 6 bases had no gene match. Per the germline V gene, CDR1 is SGHTA and CDR2 is FQGNSA. The CDR3: CASSSGTGITYEQYF. CDR3 DNA sequence: TGTGCCAGCAGCTCCGGGACAGGGATTACCTACGAGCAGTACTTC.

The chain has TRBV11-2 and TRBJ2-1; 12 bases are shared with TRBD2. V lost 4 bases and J lost 7; bases outside the gene matches: 8. This CDR3 is built from 16 residues. Germline CDR1 reads SGHAT; CDR2 reads FQNNGV. CDR3 residues: CASSSTRTSGKNEQFF. In DNA, the CDR3 is TGTGCCAGCAGCTCGACAAGGACTAGCGGGAAGAATGAGCAGTTCTTC.

The gene calls are TRBV9 and TRBJ2-1; 8 positions match TRBD1. CDR1 SGDLS and CDR2 YYNGEE come from the germline V gene. This CDR3 has 13 residues. The junction had 3 bases not matched to a gene; V was cut back by 4 bases and J by 6 bases. The CDR3 coding sequence is TGTGCCAGCAGCCAGGGACAGGTCAATGAGCAGTTCTTC. Translated: CASSQGQVNEQFF.

J is TRBJ2-3 and V is TRBV7-9, with D unclear. This CDR3 is built from 13 residues. Trimming stripped 2 bases from V and 6 bases from J, with 9 bases between. Germline values: CDR1 SEHNR, CDR2 FQNEAQ (reference sequence). In DNA form, the CDR3 reads TGTGCCAGCAGCTTACAGCACGGGGATACGCAGTATTTT. Residues: CASSLQHGDTQYF.

The chain is built from TRBV19 and TRBJ1-2; TRBD1 matches at 7 bases. The CDR3 has 16 residues. The V gene's germline CDR1 is LNHDA and CDR2 SQIVND (reference sequence). With V trimmed by 3 bases and J by 5 bases, 12 bases remained unmatched. The CDR3 DNA follows: TGTGCCAGTAGTATTGGGTACAGGGGCGTTATTTATGGCTACACCTTC. Amino acid sequence: CASSIGYRGVIYGYTF.

This sequence joins TRBV9 and TRBJ2-1; D possibly corresponds to TRBD2 (6 bases). Germline V gene sequence: CDR1 SGDLS, CDR2 YYNGEE. V was pared by 2 bases and J by 2 bases, with 11 bases between. The CDR3 runs to 15 residues. DNA for the CDR3: TGTGCCAGCAGCGTCCGCGGGACTCCCTACAATGAGCAGTTCTTC. Its protein is CASSVRGTPYNEQFF.

The V gene is TRBV9, the J gene TRBJ1-4; the match to TRBD1 covers 10 bases. The CDR3 runs to 15 residues. Losses at the gene ends were 4 bases for V and 8 bases for J; bases not matched to a gene: 8. CDR1 and CDR2 (germline): SGDLS, YYNGEE. DNA for the CDR3: TGTGCCAGCAGCCCCTCCGGGACAGGGGACGAAAAACTGTTTTTT. The encoded protein is CASSPSGTGDEKLFF.